This entry lists 9 T cell receptor beta chains sequenced from one sample in a study of blood T cell repertoires in COVID-19. TCRdb's copy holds only in-frame clones and misses some; the assay was immunoSEQ multiplex PCR. This sample has about 240,000 clones, with approximately 88% found just once. Source material: PBMCs or T cells enriched from blood (not recorded which). These receptors all stem from a woman aged 25 to 39 with acute COVID-19.

The chain couples TRBV27 to TRBJ2-7; D remains unclear. Germline loops: CDR1 MNHEY, CDR2 SMNVEV (reference sequence). The CDR3 extends over 13 amino acids. The V gene lost 8 bases and the J gene lost 1 base, with 12 bases spanning the gap. The CDR3 sequence: CASGFGDSYEQYF. The CDR3 coding sequence is TGTGCCAGCGGCTTTGGAGATTCCTACGAGCAGTACTTC.

The CDR3 DNA follows: TGCAGCGTGGGCTCGAGGACAGGGGAGGATACGCAGTATTTT. Translation gives CSVGSRTGEDTQYF. This chain connects TRBV29-1 to TRBJ2-3; 9 bases agree with TRBD1. The CDR3 contains 14 residues. Per germline, CDR1 SQVTM and CDR2 ANQGSEA. Unmatched junction bases numbered 10, after V lost 6 bases and J lost 6 bases.

This clone was counted once. This chain connects TRBV11-2 to TRBJ2-5; tentatively, D is TRBD2 (6 bases). The V gene's germline CDR1 is SGHAT and CDR2 FQNNGV. Trimming took 5 bases from V and 0 from J, leaving 7 bases between them. There are 13 residues in the CDR3. This CDR3 reads CASSRDYQETQYF. CDR3 nucleotide sequence: TGTGCCAGCAGCCGGGACTACCAAGAGACCCAGTACTTC.

The V and J genes are TRBV10-3 and TRBJ1-1; tentative D call: TRBD1 (5 bases). This CDR3 spans 12 amino acids. The V gene's germline CDR1 is ENHRY and CDR2 SYGVKD. V lost 8 bases and J lost 3, with 10 bases in between. The CDR3: CAIRGGDTEAFF. The CDR3 nucleotides read TGTGCCATCCGGGGGGGGGACACTGAAGCTTTCTTT.

This clone showed up just a few times. The chain has TRBV10-2 and TRBJ1-1; TRBD1 matches 7 bases. V was pared by 6 bases and J by 0 bases, with 7 bases of the junction left unmatched. The CDR3 contains 15 residues. Per germline, CDR1 WSHSY and CDR2 SAAADI. The CDR3 sequence: CASRRTGDLNTEAFF. The CDR3 DNA follows: TGCGCCAGCAGAAGAACAGGGGACTTGAACACTGAAGCTTTCTTT.

This chain joins TRBV7-2 and TRBJ1-2; 7 positions agree with TRBD1. This CDR3 has 15 residues. Germline V gene data show CDR1 as SGHTA and CDR2 as FQGNSA. The V gene end was trimmed by 5 bases and the J gene end by 8 bases; junction bases not matched to a gene: 14. In DNA form, the CDR3 reads TGTGCCAGCAGCAAGAGGACAGGATCTCCTTCGGGCTACACCTTC. Translation gives CASSKRTGSPSGYTF.

A single count supports this clone. The genes are TRBV6-5 and TRBJ1-2, with TRBD1 matching over 8 bases. The CDR3 runs 12 residues. Germline V gene lookup returns CDR1 MNHEY and CDR2 SVGAGI. The V and J ends lost 4 bases and 8 bases, in that order; junction bases with no gene match: 3. CDR3 sequence: CASSLDRDGYTF. The DNA for the CDR3 is TGTGCCAGCAGTTTGGACAGGGACGGCTACACCTTC.

This chain links TRBV19 with TRBJ1-1; D perhaps matches TRBD1 (5 bases). Between the trimmed V and J ends, which lost 9 bases and 4 bases, there was a span of 15 bases. CDR3 size: 13 residues. Germline-derived CDR1 and CDR2 are LNHDA and SQIVND (reference sequence). CDR3 residues: CASSGPGGTEAFF. The CDR3 nucleotides are TGTGCCAGCTCCGGGCCCGGGGGCACTGAAGCTTTCTTT.

A single count supports this clone. This chain uses TRBV24-1 with TRBJ2-1, with D uncertain. CDR1 and CDR2 (germline): KGHDR, SFDVKD. Trimming took 11 bases from V and 6 from J, leaving 28 bases between them. The CDR3 runs to 17 residues. The chain's CDR3 is CAIYWSYGLAAVNEQFF. CDR3 nucleotide sequence: TGTGCCATCTACTGGTCTTATGGCCTGGCGGCCGTCAATGAGCAGTTCTTC.